This is a list of T cell receptor beta chains from one sample in a study of shared clonotypes between healthy human individuals. Assay: immunoSEQ multiplex PCR; the TCRdb copy retains only in-frame clones and omits some. The table has approximately 720,000 clones, about 91% seen once; the top ten hold approximately 25%. The specimen was naive CD8+ T cells sorted from blood. These receptors all stem from a man aged 30 to 39 in good health. Both conserved end residues are part of each CDR3. The D gene is left open where the match is weak. Rows may omit the clone size; those that give it use once, few, many or a size class.

abundance	d_gene	v_gene	j_gene	CDR3aa	CDR3nt
-	TRBD2	TRBV7-9	TRBJ2-7	CASSESNAGGEQYF	TGTGCCAGCAGCGAAAGCAACGCGGGGGGCGAGCAGTACTTC
few	TRBD2	TRBV27	TRBJ2-1	CASSPGLAGAEQFF	TGTGCCAGCAGCCCGGGACTAGCGGGAGCGGAGCAGTTCTTC
-	TRBD2	TRBV7-9	TRBJ2-3	CASSPLAGAADTQYF	TGTGCCAGCAGCCCCCTAGCGGGAGCCGCAGATACGCAGTATTTT
few	-	TRBV5-1	TRBJ1-1	CASSSDGTEAFF	TGCGCCAGCAGCTCGGATGGCACTGAAGCTTTCTTT
-	-	TRBV4-1	TRBJ2-3	CASSQVGPSTDTQYF	TGCGCCAGCAGCCAAGTTGGACCTAGCACAGATACGCAGTATTTT
-	TRBD1	TRBV14	TRBJ1-2	CASSTAIDRGSYGYTF	TGTGCCAGCAGCACGGCTATTGACAGGGGCTCCTATGGCTACACCTTC
many	TRBD2	TRBV6-1	TRBJ2-3	CASLAGGMPDTQYF	TGTGCCAGCTTGGCGGGAGGAATGCCAGATACGCAGTATTTT
-	TRBD2	TRBV9	TRBJ2-2	CASSVERGLARSGELFF	TGTGCCAGCAGCGTAGAAAGGGGACTAGCGCGATCCGGGGAGCTGTTTTTT
-	TRBD1	TRBV29-1	TRBJ2-7	CSVDGVPGQENYEQYF	TGCAGCGTTGATGGAGTCCCGGGACAGGAGAACTACGAGCAGTACTTC
few	-	TRBV27	TRBJ1-2	CASSSIRSFPGHGYTF	TGTGCCAGCAGTTCCATAAGGAGTTTTCCTGGGCATGGCTACACCTTC
-	TRBD1	TRBV9	TRBJ2-3	CASSVPGGNTDTQYF	TGTGCCAGCAGCGTCCCAGGGGGCAACACAGATACGCAGTATTTT
-	TRBD2	TRBV27	TRBJ2-5	CASSLTLAGLVRETQYF	TGTGCCAGCAGTTTAACCTTAGCGGGATTGGTCAGGGAGACCCAGTACTTC
-	TRBD1	TRBV19	TRBJ2-7	CASSIATGGGYEQYF	TGTGCCAGTAGTATCGCGACAGGGGGAGGCTACGAGCAGTACTTC
-	-	TRBV7-8	TRBJ2-7	CASSSRPLYEQYF	TGTGCCAGCAGCTCGCGGCCCTTATACGAGCAGTACTTC
-	TRBD1	TRBV9	TRBJ2-1	CASSVVDRGAYNEQFF	TGTGCCAGCAGCGTAGTAGACAGGGGGGCCTACAATGAGCAGTTCTTC
-	-	TRBV5-1	TRBJ2-6	CASSLFSGRHSGANVLTF	TGCGCCAGCAGCTTGTTTTCGGGCCGGCACTCTGGGGCCAACGTCCTGACTTTC
-	-	TRBV29-1	TRBJ2-1	CSVRGVADYNEQFF	TGCAGCGTGCGAGGAGTAGCGGATTACAATGAGCAGTTCTTC
-	-	TRBV2	TRBJ1-5	CASSYPATGAYSNQPQHF	TGTGCCAGCAGTTACCCGGCCACAGGAGCCTATAGCAATCAGCCCCAGCATTTT
-	TRBD1	TRBV27	TRBJ2-5	CASSQGVQETQYF	TGTGCCAGCAGCCAGGGGGTACAAGAGACCCAGTACTTC
few	TRBD1	TRBV27	TRBJ1-5	CASSDGTGFGGQPQHF	TGTGCCAGCAGTGACGGGACAGGGTTTGGGGGTCAGCCCCAGCATTTT
-	TRBD2	TRBV27	TRBJ2-7	CASSRLSGRAYEQYF	TGTGCCAGCAGCCGATTAAGCGGGAGGGCCTACGAGCAGTACTTC
-	-	TRBV27	TRBJ1-2	CASSLRGQGIYGYTF	TGTGCCAGCAGTTTACGGGGTCAGGGTATCTATGGCTACACCTTC
-	-	TRBV27	TRBJ2-1	CASSLGYNEQFF	TGTGCCAGCAGCCTGGGTTACAATGAGCAGTTCTTC
-	-	TRBV9	TRBJ2-1	CASSGYARRGHNEQFF	TGTGCCAGCAGCGGATACGCGCGGAGGGGACACAATGAGCAGTTCTTC
-	-	TRBV28	TRBJ1-2	CASSSSTFYGYTF	TGTGCCAGCAGTTCAAGCACTTTCTATGGCTACACCTTC
-	-	TRBV19	TRBJ2-3	CASSIRVISGPRDTQYF	TGTGCCAGTAGTATACGGGTCATTAGCGGACCTCGGGATACGCAGTATTTT
-	-	TRBV4-1	TRBJ2-7	CASSHDLAYEQYF	TGCGCCAGCAGCCACGACCTAGCCTACGAGCAGTACTTC
-	-	TRBV9	TRBJ2-1	CASSAPLEGSYNEQFF	TGTGCCAGCAGCGCCCCCCTAGAAGGGTCCTACAATGAGCAGTTCTTC
-	TRBD1	TRBV27	TRBJ2-7	CASAPGTGGYNEQYF	TGTGCCAGCGCCCCTGGGACAGGGGGTTACAACGAGCAGTACTTC
-	TRBD1	TRBV4-1	TRBJ2-7	CASSLRDSSYEQYF	TGCGCCAGCAGCCTCCGGGACAGCTCCTACGAGCAGTACTTC
-	-	TRBV19	TRBJ2-7	CASSITGGVSGEQYF	TGTGCCAGTAGTATCACAGGGGGGGTGTCCGGCGAGCAGTACTTC
-	TRBD1	TRBV19	TRBJ2-7	CASSQGVEQYF	TGTGCCAGTAGTCAGGGGGTCGAGCAGTACTTC
-	-	TRBV19	TRBJ1-5	CASSIPQRPQHF	TGTGCCAGTAGTATACCGCAAAGGCCCCAGCATTTT
-	-	TRBV19	TRBJ1-4	CASSIVVGEKLFF	TGTGCCAGTAGTATAGTTGTTGGTGAAAAACTGTTTTTT
-	-	TRBV18	TRBJ2-2	CASSPPDGRGTGELFF	TGTGCCAGCTCACCACCGGACGGTCGTGGCACCGGGGAGCTGTTTTTT